The clone carrying this TCR beta chain has just a few counts. What it binds is unknown. This sample is part of a study of post-analysis software for immune sequencing data. The study, taken as a whole, reports: Relative to controls, patients with multiple sclerosis showed significantly lower normalized Chao1 diversity. When patients were compared with controls, about five TRBV segments were more frequent, TRBV5-6, TRBV5-1 and TRBV20-1 among them.

Each TCR beta cDNA library carried unique molecular identifiers. TCRdb passed the PCR reads through MiXCR, listing each CDR3 protein once. The sample lists fewer than 550,000 distinct CDR3 sequences, around 34% occurring once. This CDR3 is built from 16 residues. The germline V and J ends were trimmed by 0 bases and 8 bases, with 17 bases remaining between them. Germline-derived CDR1 and CDR2 are SGHAT and FQNNGV. The source material was blood. This sequence originates from a girl aged 2-17 years with multiple sclerosis. The rearrangement links TRBV11-2 to TRBJ2-1; D might be TRBD2 (6 bases). CDR3 loop: CASSLDMTRISYEQFF. CDR3 DNA: TGTGCCAGCAGCTTAGATATGACTAGGATCTCCTATGAGCAGTTCTTC.